This TCR beta chain was documented in a study of CD8 T cells in Susac syndrome. Germline-derived CDR1 and CDR2 are MGHDK and SYGVNS. Trimming cost V 1 base and J 0 bases, with 25 bases left between them. The CDR3 has 21 amino acids. An amount of RNA that ranged from roughly 0.5 to 1 ug was reverse transcribed with random hexamers. Multiplex PCR with immunoSEQ amplified the TCR beta CDR3 across 54 Vbeta and 13 Jbeta. Each CDR3 protein is one row after TCRdb ran MiXCR on the immunoSEQ multiplex PCR reads. The repertoire includes 180,000 or so distinct CDR3 sequences, almost 96% of them detected once, and approximately 0.088% sits in the top ten.

The gene calls are TRBV25-1 and TRBJ1-5, with TRBD1 as a possible D gene (5 bases). Sequencing was done on a sample of CD4+ T cells from PBMCs. The source is a human donor with multiple sclerosis. CDR3 in amino acids: CASSESLRQRNHPYSNQPQHF. CDR3 DNA: TGTGCCAGCAGTGAATCCCTTCGACAGCGGAACCATCCCTATAGCAATCAGCCCCAGCATTTT.